This T cell receptor (beta chain) came from a study of beta chain features in type 1 diabetes. As for the study in general: All samples combined gave around 100,000,000 sorted cells for examination. Study-level results: The naive, central memory and Treg TCRB repertoires looked more alike in patients than they did in healthy donors.

Every bit of the isolated RNA underwent reverse transcription, so sequencing read expressed TCRB transcripts. The table came from immunoSEQ multiplex PCR; TCRdb's copy has only in-frame clones and leaves some out. The sample lists approximately 470,000 clones, 30% occurring once. Germline V gene lookup returns CDR1 SQVTM and CDR2 ANQGSEA. The CDR3 runs to 15 residues. V lost 0 bases, J lost 1 base, and 11 bases lay in between. This clone was counted a few times. Its antigen is undetermined. The chain combines TRBV29-1 with TRBJ2-3; D call uncertain. This receptor was obtained from a man younger than 30 in good health. Specimen: naive CD4+ T cells from blood. The CDR3 region has the DNA TGCAGCGTTGAAGATAGAACAGTTGGCACAGATACGCAGTATTTT. This encodes CSVEDRTVGTDTQYF.